This T cell receptor (beta chain) was identified during a study of T-cell memory formation after mild COVID-19. V lost 5 bases and J 3 bases, leaving 17 bases between the germline ends. Looked up from germline, CDR1 is SGHVS and CDR2 is FNYEAQ. The CDR3 has 16 residues. This clonotype has at least ten counts. TCRdb re-called the 5' RACE reads with MiXCR, one entry per CDR3 protein. The sample lists about 340,000 distinct CDR3 sequences; over 10% were seen once. Sample: PBMCs or a T cell subset sorted from them (not recorded which). The TCR was taken from a man between 18 and 29 years old who had mild COVID-19 (a few samples of this study predate the infection). Cell type and time point are not known. This chain links TRBV7-6 with TRBJ2-1, with D perhaps being TRBD1 or TRBD2 (7 bases each). In DNA form, the CDR3 reads TGTGCCAGCAGCCCGAGCACAGGGGACTACTACAATGAGCAGTTCTTC. It codes for CASSPSTGDYYNEQFF.